This T cell receptor (beta chain) stems from a study of blood T cell repertoires in COVID-19. Background on the study: Collection of acute and convalescent COVID-19 samples took place in the United States, Italy and Spain.

Per the authors' pipeline: Amplification from reference gene primers served as the basis for estimated nucleated cell counts. TCRdb's table, derived via immunoSEQ multiplex PCR, lists solely in-frame clones and lacks some. From that table come the V and J calls and clone size; the DNA was used to work out D and trimming. The repertoire holds about 150,000 clones, with about four fifths as singletons. The TCR was taken from a woman aged 55-70 years with acute or convalescent COVID-19. The specimen was peripheral blood.

Here the CDR3 DNA reads TGTGCAACGGTGAAAACAGATACGCAGTATTTT. This translates into CATVKTDTQYF. The chain couples TRBV30 to TRBJ2-3; D unclear. The CDR3 sequence is 11 residues long. CDR1 and CDR2 from the germline V gene are GTSNPN and SVGIG (reference sequence).